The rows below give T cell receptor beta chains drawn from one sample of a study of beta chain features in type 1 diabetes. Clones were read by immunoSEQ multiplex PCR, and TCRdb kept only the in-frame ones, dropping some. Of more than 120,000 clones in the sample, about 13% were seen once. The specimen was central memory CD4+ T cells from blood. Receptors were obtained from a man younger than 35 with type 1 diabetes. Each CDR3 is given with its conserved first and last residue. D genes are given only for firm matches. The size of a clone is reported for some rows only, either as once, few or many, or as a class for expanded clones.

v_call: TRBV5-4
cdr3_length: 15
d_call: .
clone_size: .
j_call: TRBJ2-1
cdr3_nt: TGTGCCAGCAGCTCCGACAGGCTCATTTACAATGAGCAGTTCTTC
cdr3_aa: CASSSDRLIYNEQFF

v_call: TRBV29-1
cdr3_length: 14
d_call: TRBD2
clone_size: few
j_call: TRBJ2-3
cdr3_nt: TGCAGCGTTCCCGGGACTAGCGGCACAGATACGCAGTATTTT
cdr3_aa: CSVPGTSGTDTQYF

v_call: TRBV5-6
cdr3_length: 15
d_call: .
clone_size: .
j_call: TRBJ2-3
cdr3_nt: TGTGCCAGCAGCTTCTTGGGGGTCGGCGTAGATACGCAGTATTTT
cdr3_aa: CASSFLGVGVDTQYF

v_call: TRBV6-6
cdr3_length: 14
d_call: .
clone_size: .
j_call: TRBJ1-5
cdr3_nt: TGTGCCAGCGGTGGACAGTTTAGCAATCAGCCCCAGCATTTT
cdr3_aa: CASGGQFSNQPQHF

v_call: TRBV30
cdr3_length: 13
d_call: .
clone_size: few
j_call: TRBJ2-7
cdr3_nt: TGTGCCTGGGCGGACAGACGTTTCTACGAGCAGTACTTC
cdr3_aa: CAWADRRFYEQYF

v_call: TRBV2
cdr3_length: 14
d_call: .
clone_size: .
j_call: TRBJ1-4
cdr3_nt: TGTGCCAGCAGTGAACTAGGTGCCGATGAAAAACTGTTTTTT
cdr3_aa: CASSELGADEKLFF

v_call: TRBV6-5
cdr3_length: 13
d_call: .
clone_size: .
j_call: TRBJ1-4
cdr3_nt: TGTGCCAGCCGGGGCCGCGCCGCCGAAAAACTGTTTTTT
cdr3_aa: CASRGRAAEKLFF

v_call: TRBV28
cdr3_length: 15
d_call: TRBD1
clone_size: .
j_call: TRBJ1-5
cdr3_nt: TGTGCCAGCAGTTTGCCGGGACAGGGGAATCAGCCCCAGCATTTT
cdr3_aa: CASSLPGQGNQPQHF

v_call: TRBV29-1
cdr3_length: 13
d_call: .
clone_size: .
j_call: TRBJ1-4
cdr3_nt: TGCAGCGTTGAAGATAAGCCTAATGAAAAACTGTTTTTT
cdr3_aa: CSVEDKPNEKLFF

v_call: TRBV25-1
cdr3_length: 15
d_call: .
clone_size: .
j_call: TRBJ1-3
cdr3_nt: TGTGCCAGCAGTGTCGGCAGGACAAACAGAAACACCATATATTTT
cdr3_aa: CASSVGRTNRNTIYF

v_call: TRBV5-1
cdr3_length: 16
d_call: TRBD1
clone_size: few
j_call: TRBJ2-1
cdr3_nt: TGCGCCAGCAGCCTATCCCAGGGGGTCGCATACAATGAGCAGTTCTTC
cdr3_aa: CASSLSQGVAYNEQFF

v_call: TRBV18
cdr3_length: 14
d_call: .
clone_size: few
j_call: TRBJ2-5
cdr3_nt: TGTGCCAGCTCACCAGTAAACAACCAAGAGACCCAGTACTTC
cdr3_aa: CASSPVNNQETQYF

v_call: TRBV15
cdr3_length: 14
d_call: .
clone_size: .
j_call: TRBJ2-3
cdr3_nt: TGTGCCACCAATACGGGGGACCGGGCAGATACGCAGTATTTT
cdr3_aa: CATNTGDRADTQYF

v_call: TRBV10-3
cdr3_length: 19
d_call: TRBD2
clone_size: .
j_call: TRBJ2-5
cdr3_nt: TGTGCCATCAGTGAGTCATGGGGGTTAGCGGGGGAGACCGTGGAGACCCAGTACTTC
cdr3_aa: CAISESWGLAGETVETQYF

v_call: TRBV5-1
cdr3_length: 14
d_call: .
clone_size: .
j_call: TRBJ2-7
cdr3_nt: TGCGCCAGCAGCCGGGACATCGCCTCCTACGAGCAGTACTTC
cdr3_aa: CASSRDIASYEQYF

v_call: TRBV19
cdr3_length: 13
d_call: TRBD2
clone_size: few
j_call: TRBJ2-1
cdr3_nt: TGTGCCAGTAGGCCGGGACTAGCGGGGAAGCAGTTCTTC
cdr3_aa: CASRPGLAGKQFF

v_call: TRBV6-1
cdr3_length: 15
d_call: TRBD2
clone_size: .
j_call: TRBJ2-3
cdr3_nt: TGTGCCAGCAGTGACGGGACTAGCGCGACAGATACGCAGTATTTT
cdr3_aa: CASSDGTSATDTQYF

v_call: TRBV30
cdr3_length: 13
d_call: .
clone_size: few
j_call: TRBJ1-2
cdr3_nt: TGTGCCTGGAGTGCCTTAAGCAGGCCTGGCTACACCTTC
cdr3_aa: CAWSALSRPGYTF

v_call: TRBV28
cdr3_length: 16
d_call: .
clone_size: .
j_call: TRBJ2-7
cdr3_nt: TGTGCCAGCAGTCTTCCCCCCGGGACTCCCAACTACGAGCAGTACTTC
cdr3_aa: CASSLPPGTPNYEQYF

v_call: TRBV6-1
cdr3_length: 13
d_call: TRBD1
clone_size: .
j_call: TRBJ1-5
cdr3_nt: TGTGCCAGCTCCGGGACAGGGGGTCAGCCCCAGCATTTT
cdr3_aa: CASSGTGGQPQHF

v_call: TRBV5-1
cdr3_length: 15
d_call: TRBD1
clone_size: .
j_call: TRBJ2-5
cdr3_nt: TGCGCCAGCACCGACCCCGACAGGGTAGGGGAGACCCAGTACTTC
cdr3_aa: CASTDPDRVGETQYF

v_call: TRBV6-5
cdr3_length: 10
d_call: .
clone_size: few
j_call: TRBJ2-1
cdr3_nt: TGTGCCAGCGGACTAAATGAGCAGTTCTTC
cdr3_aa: CASGLNEQFF

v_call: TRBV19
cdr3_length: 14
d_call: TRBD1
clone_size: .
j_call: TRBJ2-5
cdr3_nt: TGTGCCAGTAGAGAGGACAGGGGAAAGGAGACCCAGTACTTC
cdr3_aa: CASREDRGKETQYF

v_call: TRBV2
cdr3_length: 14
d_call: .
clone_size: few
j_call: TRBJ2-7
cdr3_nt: TGTGCCAGCAGTGTCGATAGGAGCTCCTACGAGCAGTACTTC
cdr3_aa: CASSVDRSSYEQYF

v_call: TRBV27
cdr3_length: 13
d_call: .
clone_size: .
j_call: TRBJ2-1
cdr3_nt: TGTGCCAGCAGTTTGCCCGAGGATAAGAAGCAGTTCTTC
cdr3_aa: CASSLPEDKKQFF

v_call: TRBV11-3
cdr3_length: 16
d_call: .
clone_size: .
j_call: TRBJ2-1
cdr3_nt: TGTGCCAGCAGCTTAGATCGCGCGAGCTCCTACAATGAGCAGTTCTTC
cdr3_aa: CASSLDRASSYNEQFF

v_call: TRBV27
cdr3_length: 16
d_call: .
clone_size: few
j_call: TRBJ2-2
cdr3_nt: TGTGCCAGCAGTTCCACCCAGGGGACCGGCCTGGTGGAGCTGTTTTTT
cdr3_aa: CASSSTQGTGLVELFF

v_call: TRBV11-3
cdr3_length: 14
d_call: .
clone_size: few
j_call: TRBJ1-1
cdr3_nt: TGTGCCAGCAGAGCATCGGACCCGCGGACTGAAGCTTTCTTT
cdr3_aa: CASRASDPRTEAFF

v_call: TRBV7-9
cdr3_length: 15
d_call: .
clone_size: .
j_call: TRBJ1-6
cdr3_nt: TGTGCCAGCAGCTTAAACGGTCAGGGAAATTCACCCCTCCACTTT
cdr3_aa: CASSLNGQGNSPLHF

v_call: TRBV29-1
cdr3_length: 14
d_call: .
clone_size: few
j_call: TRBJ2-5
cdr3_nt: TGCAGCGTTGGACTTGCAGGGGAGGAAGAGACCCAGTACTTC
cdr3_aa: CSVGLAGEEETQYF

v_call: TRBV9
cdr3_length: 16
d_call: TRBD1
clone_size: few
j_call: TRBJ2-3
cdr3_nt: TGTGCCAGCAGCGAGCTACAGGGGGCAGGCACAGATACGCAGTATTTT
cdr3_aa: CASSELQGAGTDTQYF

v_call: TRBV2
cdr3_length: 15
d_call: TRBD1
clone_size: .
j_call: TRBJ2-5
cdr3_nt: TGTGCCAGCCACAGGGGTAGCCCAATCCAAGAGACCCAGTACTTC
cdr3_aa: CASHRGSPIQETQYF

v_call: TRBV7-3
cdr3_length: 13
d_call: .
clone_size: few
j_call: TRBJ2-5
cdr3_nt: TGTGCCAGCAGCTTTGATCCGACAGGCCCCTTTTACTTC
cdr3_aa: CASSFDPTGPFYF

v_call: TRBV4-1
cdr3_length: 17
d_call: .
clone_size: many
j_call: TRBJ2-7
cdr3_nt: TGCGCCAGCAGCCAAGAGAGTAATTGGCAGGGCGGGTCTGAGCAGTACTTC
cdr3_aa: CASSQESNWQGGSEQYF

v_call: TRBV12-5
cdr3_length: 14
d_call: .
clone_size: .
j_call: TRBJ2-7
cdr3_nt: TGTGCTAGTGGCCGGGACACATCACCCTACGAGCAGTACTTC
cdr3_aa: CASGRDTSPYEQYF

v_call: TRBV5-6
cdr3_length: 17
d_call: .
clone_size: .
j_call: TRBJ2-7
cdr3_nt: TGTGCCAGCAGCTCCCCCACAGGGCAGGGGAGCTCCTACGAGCAGTACTTC
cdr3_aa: CASSSPTGQGSSYEQYF

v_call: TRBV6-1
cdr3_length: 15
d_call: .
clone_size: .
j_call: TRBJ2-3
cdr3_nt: TGTGCCAGCAGTGAATTCAGCTCACGCACAGATACGCAGTATTTT
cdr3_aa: CASSEFSSRTDTQYF

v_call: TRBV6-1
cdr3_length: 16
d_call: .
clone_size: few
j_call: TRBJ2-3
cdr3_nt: TGTGCCAGCAGTGAAAATATGTGGGGAGGTTCAGATACGCAGTATTTT
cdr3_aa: CASSENMWGGSDTQYF

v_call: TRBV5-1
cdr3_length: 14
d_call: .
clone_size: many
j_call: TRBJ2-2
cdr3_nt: TGCGCCAGCAGTCGGATCTCCGGGGCCGGGGAGCTGTTTTTT
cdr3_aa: CASSRISGAGELFF

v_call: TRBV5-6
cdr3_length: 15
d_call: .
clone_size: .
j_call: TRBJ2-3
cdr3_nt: TGTGCCAGCAGCTACCCCCAGTGGGAAACAGATACGCAGTATTTT
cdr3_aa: CASSYPQWETDTQYF

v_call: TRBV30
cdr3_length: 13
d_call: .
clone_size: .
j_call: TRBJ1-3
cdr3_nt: TGTGCCTGGAGTGTAAATTTTGGAAACACCATATATTTT
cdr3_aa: CAWSVNFGNTIYF

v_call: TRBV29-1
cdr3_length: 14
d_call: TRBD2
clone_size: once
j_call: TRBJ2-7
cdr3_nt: TGCAGCGTCGGGGGGTCGGGAAGCTCCTACGAGCAGTACTTC
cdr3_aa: CSVGGSGSSYEQYF

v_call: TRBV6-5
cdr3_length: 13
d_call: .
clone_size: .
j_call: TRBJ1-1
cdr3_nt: TGTGCCAGCAGTTACTCTTATAGCACTGAAGCTTTCTTT
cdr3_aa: CASSYSYSTEAFF

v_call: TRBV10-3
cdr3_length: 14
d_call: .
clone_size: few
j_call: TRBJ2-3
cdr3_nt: TGTGCCATCAAAGGCGGGGAGAACACAGATACGCAGTATTTT
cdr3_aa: CAIKGGENTDTQYF

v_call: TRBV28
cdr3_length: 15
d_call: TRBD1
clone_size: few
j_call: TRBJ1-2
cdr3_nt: TGTGCCAGCACCCCTCGGGGCGGGACAGGGTATGGCTACACCTTC
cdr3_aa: CASTPRGGTGYGYTF

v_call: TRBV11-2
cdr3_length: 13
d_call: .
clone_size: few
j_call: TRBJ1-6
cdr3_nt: TGTGCCAGCAGCTCTTTGACAGACTCACCCCTCCACTTT
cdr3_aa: CASSSLTDSPLHF